These 7 T cell receptor beta chains were sequenced from one sample in a study of cytomegalovirus exposure and HLA in healthy donors. The PCR had 60 Vbeta and 13 Jbeta primers. Profiled with immunoSEQ multiplex PCR; TCRdb holds only in-frame clones, not every one. Of roughly 150,000 clones detected, approximately 83% appear once; the ten largest clones hold approximately 3%. Sequencing input: PBMCs. The source is a male donor in good health and CMV-seronegative.

This chain connects TRBV5-1 to TRBJ1-4; TRBD1 matches 7 bases. The germline V gene has CDR1 SGHRS and CDR2 YFSETQ. Trimming at V came to 0 bases and at J to 4 bases, leaving 3 bases not matched to a gene. CDR3 length equals 15 residues. This chain's CDR3 is CASSLGQGSNEKLFF. The CDR3 DNA follows: TGCGCCAGCAGCTTGGGACAGGGAAGTAATGAAAAACTGTTTTTT.

This chain joins TRBV9 and TRBJ2-3, with a possible D match to TRBD1 (5 bases). V was cut by 3 bases and J by 3 bases, with 5 bases left in between. There are 12 residues in the CDR3. Germline CDR1 SGDLS, CDR2 YYNGEE. The CDR3 sequence: CASSEGTDTQYF. Here the CDR3 DNA reads TGTGCCAGCAGCGAGGGGACAGATACGCAGTATTTT.

About this clone itself: Sequence at one end of the junction differs from germline and may be a read error. The chain employs TRBV7-9 and TRBJ1-3; perhaps TRBD1 as D (6 bases). From germline, CDR1 is SEHNR and CDR2 FQNEAQ (reference sequence). CDR3 size: 15 residues. The CDR3 bases are TGTTCCAGCAGCTCTCTTTCGACAGGTCCGAACACCATATATTTT. This codes for CSSSSLSTGPNTIYF. The full variable domain, with the rest looked up from reference TRBV7-9 and TRBJ1-3, is DTGVSQNPRHKITKRGQNVTFRCDPISEHNRLYWYRQTLGQGPEFLTYFQNEAQLEKSRLLSDRFSAERPKGSFSTLEIQRTEQGDSAMYLCSSSSLSTGPNTIYFGEGSWLTVV.

The chain uses TRBV6-5 and TRBJ1-5; D is perhaps TRBD1 (5 bases). CDR1 MNHEY and CDR2 SVGAGI come from the germline V gene. Between the trimmed V and J ends, which lost 5 bases and 0 bases, there was a span of 11 bases. The CDR3 extends over 15 amino acids. CDR3 region: CASSPQAYSNQPQHF. CDR3 sequence (DNA): TGTGCCAGCAGTCCACAGGCCTATAGCAATCAGCCCCAGCATTTT.

The chain recombines TRBV5-1 with TRBJ1-4; D gene ambiguous. CDR3 size: 13 residues. Germline V gene sequence: CDR1 SGHRS, CDR2 YFSETQ. V dropped 5 bases and J dropped 0 bases, with 5 bases sitting between them. In DNA, the CDR3 is TGCGCCAGCAGATCAACAACTAATGAAAAACTGTTTTTT. Translating it yields CASRSTTNEKLFF.

The V gene is TRBV7-9, the J gene TRBJ1-6, with 8 positions matching TRBD1. The CDR3 loop spans 16 amino acids. Germline lookup yields CDR1 SEHNR and CDR2 FQNEAQ (reference sequence). Trimming removed 4 bases from V and 10 bases from J; junction bases left unmatched: 12. The CDR3 spells CASSYGQGSGYSPLHF. In nucleotides, the CDR3 is TGTGCCAGCAGCTACGGACAGGGTTCGGGTTACTCACCCCTCCACTTT.

The V call is TRBV27, the J call TRBJ2-7; a possible D gene is TRBD1 (6 bases). The CDR3 spans 15 residues. Germline-derived CDR1 and CDR2 are MNHEY and SMNVEV (reference sequence). V was cut by 2 bases and J by 0 bases, with 11 bases left in between. The CDR3 bases are TGTGCCAGCAGTTTAAGTCAGGGGCCCTCCTACGAGCAGTACTTC. It is translated as CASSLSQGPSYEQYF.